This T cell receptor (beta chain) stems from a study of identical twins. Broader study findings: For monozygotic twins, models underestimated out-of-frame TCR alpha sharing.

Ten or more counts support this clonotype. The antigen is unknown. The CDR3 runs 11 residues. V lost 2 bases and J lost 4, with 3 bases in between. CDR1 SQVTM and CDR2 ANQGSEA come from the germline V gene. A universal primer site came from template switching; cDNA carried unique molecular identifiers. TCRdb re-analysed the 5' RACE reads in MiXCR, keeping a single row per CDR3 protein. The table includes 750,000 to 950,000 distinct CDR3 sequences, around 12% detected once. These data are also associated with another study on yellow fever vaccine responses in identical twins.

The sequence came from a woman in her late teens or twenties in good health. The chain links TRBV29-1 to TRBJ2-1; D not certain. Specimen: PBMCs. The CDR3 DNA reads TGCAGCGTTGAATCGTACAATGAGCAGTTCTTC. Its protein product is CSVESYNEQFF.